A single sample is the source of the 14 T cell receptor beta chains below, sequenced in a study of shared clonotypes between healthy human individuals. Assay: immunoSEQ multiplex PCR; the TCRdb copy retains only in-frame clones and omits some. In the table there are roughly 1 million clones, around 78% of which are singletons. Input material: memory CD4+ T cells from PBMCs. Subset noted: CD45RA-negative fraction. The receptors stem from a young man in good health. Some clones in this sample may be carry-over from other donors' samples.

The chain uses TRBV5-1 and TRBJ1-1, with D possibly being TRBD1 (6 bases). V was clipped by 3 bases and J by 10 bases, with 22 bases between them. CDR3 length equals 15 residues. The V gene's germline CDR1 is SGHRS and CDR2 YFSETQ. The CDR3 DNA reads as TGCGCCAGCAGCTCCAGGGGAAGGACCCAAGGGAGAGCTTTCTTT. This sequence encodes CASSSRGRTQGRAFF.

In its sample, this clone was seen once. V gene TRBV6-1 combines with J gene TRBJ2-2, with 7 bases fitting TRBD2. Germline CDR1 reads MNHNS; CDR2 reads SASEGT. Trimming at V came to 6 bases and at J to 7 bases, leaving 8 bases not matched to a gene. CDR3 length: 14 residues. As DNA, the CDR3 is TGTGCCAGCAGGGGAGGACTAGTTAGCGGGGAGCTGTTTTTT. It encodes CASRGGLVSGELFF.

The chain recombines TRBV14 with TRBJ1-4; 7 bases line up with TRBD1. Looked up from germline, CDR1 is SGHDN and CDR2 is FVKESK. The CDR3 covers 13 residues. V was pared by 4 bases and J by 6 bases, with 2 bases of the junction left unmatched. The CDR3 DNA is TGTGCCAGCAGCCGGGACAGACATGAAAAACTGTTTTTT. Protein product: CASSRDRHEKLFF.

This clone was seen more than once but under ten times. The chain uses TRBV10-2 and TRBJ2-1, with 7 nucleotides matching TRBD1. With 6 bases clipped from V and 2 bases from J, the junction kept 4 bases outside the gene matches. The CDR3 has 14 amino acids. CDR1 is WSHSY, CDR2 SAAADI, per germline. CDR3 sequence reads: CASSPGQAYNEQFF. Written as DNA, the CDR3 is TGCGCCAGCAGCCCCGGACAGGCCTACAATGAGCAGTTCTTC.

The J gene is TRBJ2-5, the V gene TRBV2, with D unresolved. V gave up 2 bases and J gave up 5 bases, with 6 bases separating them. The length of the CDR3 is 12 residues. CDR1 is SNHLY, CDR2 FYNNEI, per germline. CDR3 DNA sequence: TGTGCCAGCAGTGAACTAGAGGAGACCCAGTACTTC. This encodes CASSELEETQYF.

This clone was detected many times. Other DNA variants within this sample encode the same CDR3. The chain employs TRBV29-1 and TRBJ1-4; the match to TRBD1 covers 8 bases. Losses at the gene ends were 2 bases for V and 6 bases for J; bases not matched to a gene: 2. Germline values: CDR1 SQVTM, CDR2 ANQGSEA. This CDR3 contains 13 residues. The CDR3 here is CSVEQGADEKLFF. CDR3 in DNA: TGCAGCGTTGAACAGGGGGCTGATGAAAAACTGTTTTTT.

The rearrangement joins TRBV5-4 to TRBJ2-3, with 9 bases that match TRBD1. The trim removed 4 bases at V and 0 bases at J, leaving 15 bases unmatched. The germline V gene encodes CDR1 SGHNT and CDR2 YYREEE (reference sequence). The CDR3 spans 19 residues. The DNA for the CDR3 is TGTGCCAGCAGCCGATCCCGGACAGGGGCTTCGACTAGCACAGATACGCAGTATTTT. Translated, it gives CASSRSRTGASTSTDTQYF.

The V gene is TRBV27, the J gene TRBJ1-2; D ambiguous. V was clipped by 3 bases and J by 7 bases, with 15 bases between them. In germline, CDR1 is MNHEY, CDR2 SMNVEV (reference sequence). This CDR3 spans 14 amino acids. The CDR3 nucleotides read TGTGCCAGCAGTTTTGTGGGGAAGCAAAGTGGCTACACCTTC. Translated: CASSFVGKQSGYTF.

V usage is TRBV11-3 and J usage is TRBJ2-2, with D possibly TRBD1 on 6 matching bases. The CDR3 has 15 residues. The germline gives CDR1 SGHNT, CDR2 YENEEA. The V end was cut by 5 bases, the J end by 4 bases, with 14 bases between. CDR3 amino acids: CASSPQGPGTGELFF. The DNA of the CDR3 is TGTGCCAGCAGCCCACAGGGCCCGGGCACCGGGGAGCTGTTTTTT.

This clone was counted once. The chain is built from TRBV30 and TRBJ2-2; unclear D gene. The germline V gene has CDR1 GTSNPN and CDR2 SVGIG (reference sequence). Trimming took off 8 bases at V and 2 bases at J, with 6 bases between the two ends. The CDR3 consists of 11 residues. The CDR3 coding sequence is TGTGCCGGATCCAACACCGGGGAGCTGTTTTTT. Protein product: CAGSNTGELFF.

The rearrangement joins TRBV6-5 to TRBJ2-2; the D is unclear. With 2 bases removed from V and 4 bases from J, the gap between germline ends came to 8 bases. CDR1 and CDR2 (germline): MNHEY, SVGAGI. The CDR3 is made up of 14 amino acids. The CDR3 DNA reads as TGTGCCAGCAGTTACGTACAGCGCACCGGGGAGCTGTTTTTT. It is translated as CASSYVQRTGELFF.

This chain links TRBV28 with TRBJ2-1, with D perhaps matching TRBD2 (5 bases). This CDR3 is built from 15 residues. The germline V gene encodes CDR1 MDHEN and CDR2 SYDVKM. V gave up 2 bases and J gave up 5 bases, with 13 bases separating them. The CDR3 loop reads CASSLGGLADNEQFF. CDR3 bases: TGTGCCAGCAGTTTAGGTGGCCTAGCAGACAATGAGCAGTTCTTC.

This chain uses TRBV28 with TRBJ2-5; D gene unclear. This CDR3 comprises 13 residues. CDR1 is MDHEN, CDR2 SYDVKM, per germline. Trimming shortened V by 7 bases and J by 5 bases, and 14 bases separated the two germline ends. CDR3 bases: TGTGCCAGCACCCTCCCAGAATGGGAGACCCAGTACTTC. Translated, it gives CASTLPEWETQYF.

The CDR3 spells CASSLERFSTDTQYF. The CDR3 DNA reads TGTGCCAGCAGCTTAGAGCGGTTTAGCACAGATACGCAGTATTTT. The V gene is TRBV7-2, the J gene TRBJ2-3, with D possibly matching TRBD2 (5 bases). The CDR3 loop spans 15 amino acids. Germline V gene data show CDR1 as SGHTA and CDR2 as FQGNSA. V was clipped by 1 base and J by 0 bases, with 8 bases between them. Full variable domain (rest looked up from reference TRBV7-2 and TRBJ2-3): GAGVSQSPSNKVTEKGKDVELRCDPISGHTALYWYRQSLGQGLEFLIYFQGNSAPDKSGLPSDRFSAERTGGSVSTLTIQRTQQEDSAVYLCASSLERFSTDTQYFGPGTRLTVL.